Presented here are 22 T cell receptor beta chains from one specimen sequenced in a study of shared clonotypes between healthy human individuals (TCRdb year 2020). CD8 naive samples were obtained by positive selection for CCR7 among CD45RO-negative cells, yielding a CD45RA+CCR7+ population from which TemRA cells were excluded. The library was built by means of the immunoSEQ multiplex PCR assay. Drawn from immuneACCESS, this table holds only the in-frame rearrangements with V and J called that TCRdb kept. Clones are partly lost; checked studies trace under half to an unresolved V gene and leave the rest unexplained. The sample contains over 2,000,000 clones, 80% to 95% of them found a single time. Of the sample, approximately 1.6% is held by the ten largest clones. Input material: naive CD8+ T cells from PBMCs. The sample's cell subset or site label, in plain terms: CD45RA+CCR7+. These TCRs come from a man aged 18 to 29 in good health. Some clones in this sample may be carry-over from other donors' samples.

The rearrangement joins TRBV7-3 to TRBJ2-1, with 7 positions matching TRBD2. The CDR3 is 16 amino acids. The junction had 5 bases not matched to a gene; V was cut back by 3 bases and J by 0 bases. Germline V lookup: CDR1 SGHTA, CDR2 FQGTGA. The CDR3: CASSFRAGSSYNEQFF. CDR3 sequence (DNA): TGTGCCAGCAGCTTTAGAGCGGGAAGCTCCTACAATGAGCAGTTCTTC.

The chain is built from TRBV28 and TRBJ2-2; D is uncertain. This CDR3 contains 14 residues. The ends were cut back, 8 bases at V and 1 base at J, with 11 bases in the middle. Germline V gene data show CDR1 as MDHEN and CDR2 as SYDVKM. The CDR3 nucleotides are TGTGCCAGCGAGTTGAGGAGGAACACCGGGGAGCTGTTTTTT. Protein product: CASELRRNTGELFF.

This chain connects TRBV28 to TRBJ2-7; TRBD2 agrees at 12 bases. Germline-derived CDR1 and CDR2 are MDHEN and SYDVKM. The CDR3 is 16 amino acids. J lost 3 bases, V lost 5 bases, and 8 bases had no gene match. CDR3 loop: CASSRPTSGSVYEQYF. The CDR3 nucleotides read TGTGCCAGCAGTCGGCCGACTAGCGGGAGCGTCTACGAGCAGTACTTC.

The chain links TRBV27 to TRBJ2-5; D is unclear. CDR1 and CDR2 (germline): MNHEY, SMNVEV (reference sequence). CDR3 length: 15 residues. V shed 5 bases and J shed 5 bases, with 18 bases lying between them. The CDR3 bases are TGTGCCAGCAGTCTCCTCCCTCAAGAGAGGGAGACCCAGTACTTC. Residues: CASSLLPQERETQYF.

The chain uses TRBV7-9 and TRBJ2-5, with 7 bases matching TRBD1. The germline V gene has CDR1 SEHNR and CDR2 FQNEAQ (reference sequence). The length of the CDR3 is 15 residues. The J segment lost 1 base and the V segment lost 4 bases, leaving 6 bases of the junction unmatched. CDR3 region: CASSWTRDSQETQYF. The CDR3 region has the DNA TGTGCCAGCAGCTGGACCCGGGACAGCCAAGAGACCCAGTACTTC.

This chain connects TRBV6-6 to TRBJ2-7; 10 positions agree with TRBD2. Germline V gene lookup returns CDR1 MNHNY and CDR2 SVGAGI (reference sequence). The CDR3 is 16 residues long. V was clipped by 0 bases and J by 5 bases; unmatched bases: 7. The CDR3, as DNA: TGTGCCAGCAGTTACTCGTCAAGCGGGAGGGCCGACGAGCAGTACTTC. Amino acid sequence: CASSYSSSGRADEQYF.

The V call is TRBV9, the J call TRBJ2-2, with D possibly being TRBD1 or TRBD2 (6 bases each). Germline V gene sequence: CDR1 SGDLS, CDR2 YYNGEE. V gave up 6 bases and J gave up 1 base, with 16 bases separating them. This CDR3 is 16 amino acids long. The CDR3 reads CASTIGGSGNTGELFF. The CDR3 DNA reads TGTGCCAGCACCATAGGGGGGTCTGGGAACACCGGGGAGCTGTTTTTT.

This clone was detected once. The chain has TRBV28 and TRBJ2-3, with 7 bases fitting TRBD2. Trimming at V came to 3 bases and at J to 3 bases, leaving 9 bases not matched to a gene. Germline CDR1 reads MDHEN; CDR2 reads SYDVKM. The CDR3 extends over 16 amino acids. The CDR3 here is CASSLPKAGVTDTQYF. For the CDR3, the DNA is TGTGCCAGCAGTTTGCCTAAGGCGGGAGTAACAGATACGCAGTATTTT.

This CDR3 is CASTDNLANYGYTF. The CDR3 DNA reads as TGTGCCAGCACGGACAATTTGGCGAACTATGGCTACACCTTC. The chain links TRBV9 to TRBJ1-2, with D possibly being TRBD1 (5 bases). Germline CDR1 and CDR2: SGDLS and YYNGEE. The V and J ends lost 6 bases and 2 bases respectively, with 14 bases between them. The CDR3 runs to 14 residues.

The chain has TRBV2 and TRBJ2-7; either TRBD1 or TRBD2 may fit D (5 bases each). The CDR3 length is 14 residues. Germline V gene data show CDR1 as SNHLY and CDR2 as FYNNEI. V was shortened by 6 bases and J by 3 bases, with 15 bases between the two germline ends. The CDR3 reads CASRLRDLDYEQYF. The CDR3 nucleotides are TGTGCCAGCAGACTCCGGGACCTCGACTACGAGCAGTACTTC.

The chain carries TRBV21-1 and TRBJ2-4; the listed D gene, TRBD1, was not tested against the DNA. TRBV21-1 constitutes a pseudogene. This CDR3 has 18 residues. The CDR3 DNA reads TGTGCCAGCAGTTGGGGGAGACAGGAGTGCACAGCCAAAAACATTCAGTACTTC. Amino acid sequence: CASSWGRQECTAKNIQYF.

The chain couples TRBV5-5 to TRBJ1-5; D not resolved. Germline V CDR1 and CDR2: SGHKS, YYEKEE (reference sequence). V lost 5 bases, J lost 0 bases, and 12 bases lay in between. The length of the CDR3 is 15 residues. CDR3 nucleotides: TGTGCCAGCAGTGGTAGGGCAGATAGCAATCAGCCCCAGCATTTT. It is translated as CASSGRADSNQPQHF.

A single count supports this clone. DNA of the CDR3: TGTGCCATCAGTGAGTTAGCGGGAGGCCAAGAGACCCAGTACTTC. Amino acids: CAISELAGGQETQYF. The rearrangement joins TRBV10-3 to TRBJ2-5; 10 nucleotides line up with TRBD2. The CDR3 has 15 residues. The junction had 0 bases not matched to a gene; V was cut back by 1 base and J by 1 base. Germline V gene data show CDR1 as ENHRY and CDR2 as SYGVKD.

Notes on this clone: The sample contains more than one DNA sequence encoding this CDR3. The J gene is TRBJ2-5, the V gene TRBV9, with a tentative D call TRBD1 (5 bases). Germline V gives CDR1 SGDLS, CDR2 YYNGEE. The CDR3 loop spans 14 amino acids. V lost 0 bases, J lost 2 bases, and 8 bases lay in between. The DNA for the CDR3 is TGTGCCAGCAGCGTAGACTCAGGGCAAGAGACCCAGTACTTC. Translating it yields CASSVDSGQETQYF.

The V call is TRBV7-9, the J call TRBJ2-7, with 8 bases fitting TRBD2. V was clipped by 2 bases and J by 5 bases; unmatched bases: 5. The CDR3 totals 14 residues. Germline V CDR1 and CDR2: SEHNR, FQNEAQ (reference sequence). The chain's CDR3 is CASSLSGGVHEQYF. The CDR3 region has the DNA TGTGCCAGCAGCTTATCCGGGGGGGTGCACGAGCAGTACTTC.

The chain links TRBV29-1 to TRBJ2-7; D might be TRBD2 (5 bases). This CDR3 comprises 18 residues. CDR1 and CDR2 (germline): SQVTM, ANQGSEA. Trimming removed 1 base at V and 2 bases at J, with 24 bases between. The CDR3 protein is CSVEGWKFGIPITYEQYF. CDR3 nucleotides: TGCAGCGTTGAAGGGTGGAAATTCGGGATTCCTATAACCTACGAGCAGTACTTC.

The chain carries TRBV28 and TRBJ2-5; maybe TRBD1 (6 bases). The DNA end favors TRBJ2-7, so the J call may be wrong. This CDR3 contains 14 residues. CDR1 is MDHEN and CDR2 is SYDVKM in the germline V gene. The CDR3, as DNA: TGTGCCAGCAGTTCCCTGGACAGCACCTACGAGCAGTACTTC. It translates to CASSSLDSTYEQYF.

This chain connects TRBV2 to TRBJ1-4; perhaps TRBD1 as D (6 bases). The CDR3 spans 17 residues. Germline V lookup: CDR1 SNHLY, CDR2 FYNNEI. Trimming took 3 bases from V and 0 from J, leaving 14 bases between them. CDR3 DNA sequence: TGTGCCAGCAGTGACGGGGGCAGGGGTGCAACTAATGAAAAACTGTTTTTT. Amino acids: CASSDGGRGATNEKLFF. Full variable domain (rest looked up from reference TRBV2 and TRBJ1-4): EPEVTQTPSHQVTQMGQEVILRCVPISNHLYFYWYRQILGQKVEFLVSFYNNEISEKSEIFDDQFSVERPDGSNFTLKIRSTKLEDSAMYFCASSDGGRGATNEKLFFGSGTQLSVL.

This chain joins TRBV5-1 and TRBJ2-1; D possibly corresponds to TRBD1 (6 bases). Trimming took off 4 bases at V and 0 bases at J, with 17 bases between the two ends. CDR1 SGHRS and CDR2 YFSETQ come from the germline V gene. The CDR3 contains 17 residues. CDR3 DNA sequence: TGCGCCAGCAGCAAGAGTGAGACAGGTAGCTCCTACAATGAGCAGTTCTTC. It codes for CASSKSETGSSYNEQFF.

This chain links TRBV7-9 with TRBJ2-2; D possibly corresponds to TRBD1 (6 bases). Germline V gene sequence: CDR1 SEHNR, CDR2 FQNEAQ (reference sequence). The CDR3 totals 15 residues. V was pared by 0 bases and J by 5 bases, with 10 bases between. This chain's CDR3 is CASSLATGWTGELFF. The CDR3 nucleotides read TGTGCCAGCAGCTTAGCTACAGGGTGGACCGGGGAGCTGTTTTTT.

The rearrangement uses TRBV28 and TRBJ1-1; 10 bases line up with TRBD1. The CDR3 spans 15 residues. Trimming cost V 5 bases and J 1 base; bases outside gene matches: 4. Germline CDR1 reads MDHEN; CDR2 reads SYDVKM. The CDR3 region is CASSARDRGNTEAFF. In DNA, the CDR3 is TGTGCCAGCAGTGCCCGGGACAGGGGGAACACTGAAGCTTTCTTT.

The chain links TRBV19 to TRBJ1-5; the D is unclear. The CDR3 has 14 residues. The germline V gene encodes CDR1 LNHDA and CDR2 SQIVND (reference sequence). V lost 5 bases and J lost 1, with 9 bases in between. DNA for the CDR3: TGTGCCAGTAGTTATTCTTGGAGCAATCAGCCCCAGCATTTT. Residues: CASSYSWSNQPQHF. Complete variable domain (other parts from reference TRBV19 and TRBJ1-5): DGGITQSPKYLFRKEGQNVTLSCEQNLNHDAMYWYRQDPGQGLRLIYYSQIVNDFQKGDIAEGYSVSREKKESFPLTVTSAQKNPTAFYLCASSYSWSNQPQHFGDGTRLSIL.